This TCR beta chain was captured in a study of T cells in Graves' hyperthyroidism and ophthalmopathy. V shed 5 bases and J shed 1 base, with 14 bases lying between them. Germline CDR1 is SGHAT and CDR2 is FQDESV (reference sequence). The CDR3 consists of 15 residues. The diagnoses drew upon clinical symptoms, serum thyroxine and TRAb, thyroid ultrasound and orbital computed tomography. Blood was obtained at the first hyperthyroidism diagnosis, which preceded any ophthalmopathy symptoms. Each 10 ml fresh peripheral blood draw supplied the PBMCs. This clonotype was recorded many times. What was amplified from RNA transcripts were TCR beta CDR3 regions. Using the HTBI primer set, a first-round RT-PCR was run on the TCR CDR3. TCRdb reprocessed the multiplex PCR reads via MiXCR and lists one record per CDR3 protein. The sample lists 270,000 or so distinct CDR3 sequences; 20% to 25% were seen once.

This TCR came from a man aged 35 to 55 with Graves' hyperthyroidism that later progressed to Graves' ophthalmopathy. The chain recombines TRBV11-1 with TRBJ1-1; tentative D call: TRBD1 (5 bases). Sequenced: blood. This CDR3 reads CASSLTGPQNTEAFF. The CDR3 DNA follows: TGTGCCAGCAGCCTTACAGGCCCTCAGAACACTGAAGCTTTCTTT.